The present T cell receptor (beta chain) was sequenced within a study of siplizumab effects on memory and regulatory T cells. CDR1 DFQATT and CDR2 SNEGSKA come from the germline V gene (reference sequence). V dropped 5 bases and J dropped 7 bases, with 8 bases sitting between them. The CDR3 is 11 residues long. Using immunoSEQ multiplex PCR, the repertoire was profiled, and TCRdb retains in-frame clones only, with some absent. Here the sample spans some 52,000 clones, around 97% being singletons. Findings and caveats of the study: Phenotypic classification as naive or memory proved unattainable for roughly 75-97% of proliferating CD4+ or CD8+ clones. Just a small share of alloreactive clones was traced back to unstimulated subsets. Naive T cell populations appeared to exhibit greater diversity than memory cells and appeared to be major alloresponse contributors.

A few donor pairs also had unstimulated CD4+ and CD8+ naive and memory subsets sequenced. For this clone: Antigen unknown.

The sequence derives from a human donor in good health. The rearrangement links TRBV20-1 to TRBJ1-4; D not certain. Material for sequencing was naive CD4+ T cells sorted from blood. The CDR3 bases are TGCAGTGCTCTTACGAGTGAAAAACTGTTTTTT. Protein product: CSALTSEKLFF.